The clone carrying this T cell receptor beta chain was detected only a few times. Its antigen is not identified. The CDR3 consists of 14 residues. Trimming removed 7 bases from V and 4 bases from J; junction bases left unmatched: 8. Germline loops: CDR1 MNHNS, CDR2 SASEGT. The data are from a study of metastatic and nonmetastatic thyroid tumors. General study results and limits: For both blood and tumor, malignant thyroid tumors reportedly showed significantly higher TCR beta diversity than benign nodules did.

TCRdb re-called the PCR reads through MiXCR. The sample lists 13,000 to 15,000 clones, 25% to 35% occurring once. Before thyroid surgery, none of the patients had received any treatment. This receptor was taken from a female donor with papillary thyroid cancer or a benign thyroid nodule (not recorded which). Some clones in this sample may be carry-over from other donors' samples. The chain joins TRBV6-1 to TRBJ1-2, with TRBD1 matching over 8 bases. Specimen: blood. CDR3 amino acids: CASTPTGGSYGYTF. The CDR3 nucleotides are TGTGCCAGCACTCCAACAGGGGGATCCTATGGCTACACCTTC.